One sample yielded the 6 T cell receptor beta chains listed below, sequenced in a study of cytomegalovirus exposure and HLA in healthy donors. Primers: 60 Vbeta forward and 13 Jbeta reverse. Sequencing was performed with immunoSEQ multiplex PCR; in TCRdb, only in-frame clones are kept and a portion is missing. Altogether 90,000 to 110,000 clones are present, 83% being singletons, with the ten largest covering 5% to 6.5%. The sample was PBMCs. Receptor source: a man younger than 30 in good health and CMV-seronegative.

The chain combines TRBV7-3 with TRBJ2-5; weak D call: TRBD1 (7 bases). CDR1 and CDR2 (germline): SGHTA, FQGTGA. Trimming removed 5 bases at V and 5 bases at J, with 21 bases between. The CDR3 consists of 16 residues. CDR3 coding DNA: TGTGCCAGCAGCCCCCTTGCCGGAGGGGGCCCGGAGACCCAGTACTTC. As protein: CASSPLAGGGPETQYF.

The gene calls are TRBV28 and TRBJ2-7, with D perhaps matching TRBD2 (5 bases). Germline V gives CDR1 MDHEN, CDR2 SYDVKM. Trimming pared 6 bases from V and 3 bases from J, leaving 21 bases between. This CDR3 has 16 residues. CDR3 DNA sequence: TGTGCCAGCAGACTCGGGAAGTCCAAAACTTTCTACGAGCAGTACTTC. It specifies CASRLGKSKTFYEQYF.

The chain joins TRBV5-1 to TRBJ2-1, with 7 bases lining up with TRBD1. Trimming removed 3 bases from V and 4 bases from J; junction bases left unmatched: 7. This CDR3 comprises 15 residues. CDR1 and CDR2 (germline): SGHRS, YFSETQ. CDR3 amino acids: CASSSERDSYNEQFF. The CDR3 DNA is TGCGCCAGCAGCTCGGAACGGGACAGTTACAATGAGCAGTTCTTC.

This clone was seen once. The chain recombines TRBV12-2 with TRBJ2-7; the table calls TRBD1, which could not be checked here. TRBV12-2 is noted as a pseudogene. The CDR3 sequence is 12 residues long. CDR3 nucleotides: TGTGCAAGTCGCGGGACAGTCTACGAGCAGTACTTC. This translates into CASRGTVYEQYF.

This chain links TRBV5-6 with TRBJ1-1; D is undetermined. Germline CDR1 is SGHDT and CDR2 is YYEEEE. This CDR3 comprises 13 residues. The ends were cut back, 2 bases at V and 1 base at J, with 6 bases in the middle. CDR3 sequence (DNA): TGTGCCAGCAGCTTAGCCGGGAACACTGAAGCTTTCTTT. This gives the protein CASSLAGNTEAFF. The full variable domain, its missing parts supplied by reference TRBV5-6 and TRBJ1-1, is DAGVTQSPTHLIKTRGQQVTLRCSPKSGHDTVSWYQQALGQGPQFIFQYYEEEERQRGNFPDRFSGHQFPNYSSELNVNALLLGDSALYLCASSLAGNTEAFFGQGTRLTVV.

The CDR3 nucleotides read TGTGCCAGTAGTATAACGGGACAGGGCCCGTACGAGCAGTACTTC. This codes for CASSITGQGPYEQYF. The rearrangement joins TRBV19 to TRBJ2-5; 9 bases are a match to TRBD1. The assigned J gene may be wrong: the sequence end matches TRBJ2-7 better. Germline V gives CDR1 LNHDA, CDR2 SQIVND (reference sequence). The CDR3 is made up of 15 amino acids.